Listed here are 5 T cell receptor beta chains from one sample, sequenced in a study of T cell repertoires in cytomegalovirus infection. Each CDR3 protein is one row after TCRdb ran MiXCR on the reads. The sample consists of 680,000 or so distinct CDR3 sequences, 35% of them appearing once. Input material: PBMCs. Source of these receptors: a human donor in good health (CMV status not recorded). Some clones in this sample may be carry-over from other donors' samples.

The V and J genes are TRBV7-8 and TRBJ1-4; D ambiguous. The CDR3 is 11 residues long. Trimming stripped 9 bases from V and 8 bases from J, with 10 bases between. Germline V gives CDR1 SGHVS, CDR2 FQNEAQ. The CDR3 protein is CASTSREKLFF. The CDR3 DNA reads TGTGCCAGTACCTCTCGGGAAAAACTGTTTTTT.

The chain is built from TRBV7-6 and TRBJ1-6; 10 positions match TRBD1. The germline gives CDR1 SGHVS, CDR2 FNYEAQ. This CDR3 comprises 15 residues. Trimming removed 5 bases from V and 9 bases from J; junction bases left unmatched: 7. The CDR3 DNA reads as TGTGCCAGCAGCGTAGGACAGGGGGTACGTTCACCCCTCCACTTT. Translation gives CASSVGQGVRSPLHF.

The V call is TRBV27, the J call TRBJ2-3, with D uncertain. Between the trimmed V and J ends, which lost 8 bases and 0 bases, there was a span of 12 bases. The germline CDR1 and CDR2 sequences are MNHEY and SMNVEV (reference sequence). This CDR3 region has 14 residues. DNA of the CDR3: TGTGCCAGCGGCTGGCTTGGTAGCACAGATACGCAGTATTTT. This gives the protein CASGWLGSTDTQYF.

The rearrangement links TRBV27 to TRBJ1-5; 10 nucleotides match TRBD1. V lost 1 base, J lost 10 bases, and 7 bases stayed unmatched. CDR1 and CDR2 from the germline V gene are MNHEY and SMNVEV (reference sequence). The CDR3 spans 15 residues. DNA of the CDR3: TGTGCCAGCAGTTTATACTGGACAGGGGGGGAACCCCAGCATTTT. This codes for CASSLYWTGGEPQHF.

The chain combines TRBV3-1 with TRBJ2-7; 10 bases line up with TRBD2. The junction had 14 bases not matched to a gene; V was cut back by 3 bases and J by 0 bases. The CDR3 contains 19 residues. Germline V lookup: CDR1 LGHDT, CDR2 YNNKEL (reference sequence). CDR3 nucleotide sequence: TGTGCCAGCAGCCACCTTGGGACTAGCGCCAATTGTCTCTCCTACGAGCAGTACTTC. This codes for CASSHLGTSANCLSYEQYF.